This TCR beta chain was sequenced in a study of T cells in tuberculosis. Study at large: The T cells targeted glucose monomycolate, a mycobacterial lipid, via CD1B.

General study points: Low-affinity CD1B-GMM tetramer-binding T cells may have been missed.

The length of the CDR3 is 15 residues. Germline lookup yields CDR1 SEHNR and CDR2 FQNEAQ (reference sequence). V lost 5 bases and J lost 7; bases outside the gene matches: 8. Sequencing of TCR-alpha and TCR-beta chains was unpaired. TCRdb's table, derived via immunoSEQ multiplex PCR, lists solely in-frame clones and lacks some. The table records nearly 60,000 clones, over 75% of them present only once. After thawing and overnight rest, PBMC were stained with GMM-loaded CD1B tetramer, viability dye and anti-CD3 for sorting. CD1B tetramers were loaded with Rhodococcus equi-derived C32 glucose monomycolate. Tetramer-sorted PBMC had been CD14 monocyte-depleted before freezing.

Sequenced: CD1b-GMM tetramer-negative cells sorted from PBMCs. This sequence was found in an adult woman with latent tuberculosis. J is TRBJ1-4 and V is TRBV7-9; 9 positions agree with TRBD1. The CDR3 DNA is TGTGCCAGCAGCCTCCAAGGGACAGGGTCTGAAAAACTGTTTTTT. It encodes CASSLQGTGSEKLFF.